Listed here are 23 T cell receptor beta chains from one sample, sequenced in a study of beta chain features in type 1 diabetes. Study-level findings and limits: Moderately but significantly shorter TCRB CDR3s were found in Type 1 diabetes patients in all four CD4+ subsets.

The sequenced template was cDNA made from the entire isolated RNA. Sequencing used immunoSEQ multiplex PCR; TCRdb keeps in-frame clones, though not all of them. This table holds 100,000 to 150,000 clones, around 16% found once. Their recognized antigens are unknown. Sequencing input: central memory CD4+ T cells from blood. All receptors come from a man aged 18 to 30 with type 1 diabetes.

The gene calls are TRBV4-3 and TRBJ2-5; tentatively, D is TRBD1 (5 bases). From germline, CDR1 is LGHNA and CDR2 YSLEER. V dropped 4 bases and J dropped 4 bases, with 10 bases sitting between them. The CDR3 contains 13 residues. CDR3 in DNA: TGCGCCAGCAGCCGCAGGGAAGGAGAGACCCAGTACTTC. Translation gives CASSRREGETQYF.

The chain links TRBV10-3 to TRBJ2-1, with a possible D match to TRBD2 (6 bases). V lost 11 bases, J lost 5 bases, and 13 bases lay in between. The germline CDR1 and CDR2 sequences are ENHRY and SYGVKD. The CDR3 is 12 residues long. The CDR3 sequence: CAGGIGDNEQFF. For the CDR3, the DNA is TGTGCCGGCGGGATCGGCGACAATGAGCAGTTCTTC.

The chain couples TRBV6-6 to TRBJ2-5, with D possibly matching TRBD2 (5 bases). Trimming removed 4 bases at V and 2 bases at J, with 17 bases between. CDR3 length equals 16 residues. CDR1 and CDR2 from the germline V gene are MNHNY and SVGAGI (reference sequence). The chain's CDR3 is CASSSPQMTGQETQYF. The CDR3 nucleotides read TGTGCCAGCAGTTCCCCCCAGATGACGGGGCAAGAGACCCAGTACTTC.

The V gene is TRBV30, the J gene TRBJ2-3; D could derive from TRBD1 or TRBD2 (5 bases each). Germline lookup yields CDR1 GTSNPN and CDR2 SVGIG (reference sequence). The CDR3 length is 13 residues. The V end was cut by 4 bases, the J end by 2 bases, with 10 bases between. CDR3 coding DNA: TGTGCCTGGAAGAGGGGAGACACAGATACGCAGTATTTT. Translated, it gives CAWKRGDTDTQYF.

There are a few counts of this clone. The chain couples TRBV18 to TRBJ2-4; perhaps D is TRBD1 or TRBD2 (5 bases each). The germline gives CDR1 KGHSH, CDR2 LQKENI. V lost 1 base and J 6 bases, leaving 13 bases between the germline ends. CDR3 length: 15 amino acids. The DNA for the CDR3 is TGTGCCAGCTCACCACTCACGGGGCGAGGAAACATTCAGTACTTC. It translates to CASSPLTGRGNIQYF.

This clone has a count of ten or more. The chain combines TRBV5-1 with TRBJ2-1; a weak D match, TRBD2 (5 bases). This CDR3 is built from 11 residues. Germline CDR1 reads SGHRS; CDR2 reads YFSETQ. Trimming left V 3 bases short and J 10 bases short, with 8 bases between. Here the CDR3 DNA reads TGCGCCAGCAGCTCACAGCGGGAGCAGTTCTTC. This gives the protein CASSSQREQFF.

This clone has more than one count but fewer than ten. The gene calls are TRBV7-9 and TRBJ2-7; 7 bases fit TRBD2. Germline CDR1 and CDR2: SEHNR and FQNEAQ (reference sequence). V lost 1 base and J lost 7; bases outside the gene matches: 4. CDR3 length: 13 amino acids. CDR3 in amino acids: CASSLEGLKEQYF. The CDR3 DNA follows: TGTGCCAGCAGCTTAGAGGGACTAAAGGAGCAGTACTTC.

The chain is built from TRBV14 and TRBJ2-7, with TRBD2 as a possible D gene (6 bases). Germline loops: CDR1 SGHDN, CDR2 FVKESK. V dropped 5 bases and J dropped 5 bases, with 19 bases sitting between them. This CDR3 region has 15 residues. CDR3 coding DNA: TGTGCCAGCAGCTTCCTGTCGGGAGACGGGAACGAGCAGTACTTC. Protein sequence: CASSFLSGDGNEQYF.

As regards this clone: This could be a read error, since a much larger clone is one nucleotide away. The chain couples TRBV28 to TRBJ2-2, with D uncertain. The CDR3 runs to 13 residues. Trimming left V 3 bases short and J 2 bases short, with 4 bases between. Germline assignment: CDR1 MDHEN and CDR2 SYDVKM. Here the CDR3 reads CASSFVNTGELFF. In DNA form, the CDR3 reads TGTGCCAGCAGTTTCGTCAACACCGGGGAGCTGTTTTTT.

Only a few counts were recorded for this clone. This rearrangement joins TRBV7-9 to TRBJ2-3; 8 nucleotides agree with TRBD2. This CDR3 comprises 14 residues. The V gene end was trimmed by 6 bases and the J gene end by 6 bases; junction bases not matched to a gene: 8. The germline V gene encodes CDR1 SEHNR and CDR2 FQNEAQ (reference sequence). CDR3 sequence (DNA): TGTGCCAGCAGACCGGGACTAGAAGGGGATACGCAGTATTTT. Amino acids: CASRPGLEGDTQYF.

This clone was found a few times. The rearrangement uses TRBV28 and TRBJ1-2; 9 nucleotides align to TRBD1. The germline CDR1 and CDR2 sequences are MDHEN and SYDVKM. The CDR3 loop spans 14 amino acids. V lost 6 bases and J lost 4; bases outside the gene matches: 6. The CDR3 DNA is TGTGCCAGCAGGATAGGACAGGGGTCCTATGGCTACACCTTC. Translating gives CASRIGQGSYGYTF.

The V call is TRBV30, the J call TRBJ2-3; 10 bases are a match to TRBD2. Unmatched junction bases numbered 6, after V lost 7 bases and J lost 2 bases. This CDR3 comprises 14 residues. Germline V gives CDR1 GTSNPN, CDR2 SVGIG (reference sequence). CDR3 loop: CASRLAGLTDTQYF. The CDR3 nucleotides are TGTGCCTCCCGACTAGCGGGCCTCACAGATACGCAGTATTTT.

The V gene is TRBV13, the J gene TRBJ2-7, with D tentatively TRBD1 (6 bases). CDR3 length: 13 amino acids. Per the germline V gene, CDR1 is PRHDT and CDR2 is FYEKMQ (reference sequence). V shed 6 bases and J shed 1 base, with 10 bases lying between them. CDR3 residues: CASRLQGSYEQYF. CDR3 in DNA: TGTGCCAGCAGACTACAGGGTTCCTACGAGCAGTACTTC.

The CDR3 DNA follows: TGTGCCAGCTCACCAGGGACGAATCTAGATCAGCCCCAGCATTTT. Protein: CASSPGTNLDQPQHF. This sequence joins TRBV18 and TRBJ1-5, with D possibly being TRBD1 (5 bases). The germline V gene has CDR1 KGHSH and CDR2 LQKENI. Trimming took 2 bases from V and 5 from J, leaving 13 bases between them. The CDR3 consists of 15 residues.

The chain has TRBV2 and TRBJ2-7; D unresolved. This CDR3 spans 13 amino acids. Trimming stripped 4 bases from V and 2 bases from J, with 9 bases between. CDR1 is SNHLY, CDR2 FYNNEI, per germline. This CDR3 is CASSVFRTYEQYF. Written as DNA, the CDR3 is TGTGCCAGCAGTGTATTCAGAACCTACGAGCAGTACTTC.

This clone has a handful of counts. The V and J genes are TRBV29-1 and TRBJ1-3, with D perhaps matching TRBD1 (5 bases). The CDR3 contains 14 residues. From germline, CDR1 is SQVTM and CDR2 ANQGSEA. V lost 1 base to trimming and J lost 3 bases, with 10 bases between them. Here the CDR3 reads CSVEVRAGGNTIYF. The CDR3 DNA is TGCAGCGTTGAAGTCAGGGCGGGTGGAAACACCATATATTTT.

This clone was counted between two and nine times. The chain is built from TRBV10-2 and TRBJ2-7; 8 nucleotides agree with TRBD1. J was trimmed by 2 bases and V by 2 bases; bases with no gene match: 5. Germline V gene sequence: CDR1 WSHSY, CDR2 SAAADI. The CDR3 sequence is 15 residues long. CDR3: CASSEGQGDTYEQYF. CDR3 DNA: TGCGCCAGCAGTGAGGGACAGGGTGATACCTACGAGCAGTACTTC.

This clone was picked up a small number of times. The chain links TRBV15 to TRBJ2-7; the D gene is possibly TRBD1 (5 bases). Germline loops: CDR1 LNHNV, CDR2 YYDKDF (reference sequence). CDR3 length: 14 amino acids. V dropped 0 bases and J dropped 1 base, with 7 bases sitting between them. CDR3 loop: CATSRDPGSYEQYF. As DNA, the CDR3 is TGTGCCACCAGCAGAGACCCAGGGTCCTACGAGCAGTACTTC.

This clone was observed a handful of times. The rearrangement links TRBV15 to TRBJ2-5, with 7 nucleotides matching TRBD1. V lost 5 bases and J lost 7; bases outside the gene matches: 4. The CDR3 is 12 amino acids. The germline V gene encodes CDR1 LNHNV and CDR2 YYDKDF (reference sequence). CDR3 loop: CATSDRAATQYF. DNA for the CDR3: TGTGCCACCAGCGACAGGGCGGCGACCCAGTACTTC.

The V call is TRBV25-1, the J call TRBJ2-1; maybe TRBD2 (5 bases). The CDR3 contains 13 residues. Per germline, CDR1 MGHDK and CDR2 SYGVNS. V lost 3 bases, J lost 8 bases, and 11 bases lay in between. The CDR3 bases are TGTGCCAGCAGTGAGTACGGGATCCATGAGCAGTTCTTC. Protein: CASSEYGIHEQFF. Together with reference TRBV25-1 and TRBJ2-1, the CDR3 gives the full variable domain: EADIYQTPRYLVIGTGKKITLECSQTMGHDKMYWYQQDPGMELHLIHYSYGVNSTEKGDLSSESTVSRIRTEHFPLTLESARPSHTSQYLCASSEYGIHEQFFGPGTRLTVL.

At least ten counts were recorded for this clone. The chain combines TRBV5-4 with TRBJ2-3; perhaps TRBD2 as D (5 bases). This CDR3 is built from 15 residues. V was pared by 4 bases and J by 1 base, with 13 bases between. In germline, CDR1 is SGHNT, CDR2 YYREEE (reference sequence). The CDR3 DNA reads TGTGCCAGCAGCCTAACAGCGGATGGCACAGATACGCAGTATTTT. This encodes CASSLTADGTDTQYF.

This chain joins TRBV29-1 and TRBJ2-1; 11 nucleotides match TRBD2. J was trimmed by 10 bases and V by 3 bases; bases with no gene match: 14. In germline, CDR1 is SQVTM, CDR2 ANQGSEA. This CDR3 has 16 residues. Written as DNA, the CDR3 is TGCAGCGTTGATAGGGCCCTAGCGGGAGGTCCGGGGGAGCAGTTCTTC. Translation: CSVDRALAGGPGEQFF.

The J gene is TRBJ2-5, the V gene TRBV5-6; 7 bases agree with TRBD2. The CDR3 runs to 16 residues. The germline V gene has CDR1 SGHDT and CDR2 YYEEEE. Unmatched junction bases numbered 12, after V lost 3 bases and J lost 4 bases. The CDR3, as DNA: TGTGCCAGCAGCTCCCTGGCCAGGAGGGAGGGAGAGACCCAGTACTTC. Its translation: CASSSLARREGETQYF.